What follows describes a single T cell receptor (beta chain). Its antigen is unknown. The ends were cut back, 2 bases at V and 10 bases at J, with 18 bases in the middle. The CDR3 loop spans 14 amino acids. Germline V gene sequence: CDR1 DFQATT, CDR2 SNEGSKA (reference sequence). Built from TCR beta cDNA, the libraries had unique molecular identifiers in them. TCRdb re-called the PCR reads with MiXCR, one entry per CDR3 protein. The data contain a few hundred thousand distinct CDR3 sequences, around 37% of them seen just once; the ten biggest clones take up around an eighth. This sample is drawn from a study of post-analysis software for immune sequencing data. Overall study results and limits: In patients, about five TRBV segments were more frequent than in controls, with TRBV5-6, TRBV5-1 and TRBV20-1 among them. F-measure co-clustering was strong for batch-matched samples.

This TCR was sampled from a girl between 10 and 17 years old with multiple sclerosis. The gene calls are TRBV20-1 and TRBJ2-1; no definite D call. The sequenced sample was blood. The CDR3: CSARRGYFQWEQFF. The CDR3 nucleotides read TGCAGTGCTAGAAGAGGCTATTTCCAATGGGAGCAGTTCTTC.